The entry that follows covers one T cell receptor (beta chain) sequence. Its matching antigen is unknown. The sample belongs to a study of graft-versus-host responses after intestinal transplantation. Across the whole study: Recipients had multivisceral, liver-intestinal, or isolated intestinal transplants. Induction using anti-thymocyte globulin, followed by tacrolimus and steroids for about three years, was given to all recipients. General study findings and limits: Researchers found GvH clones in recipient marrow, and some showed up first in ileum or blood. GvH clone levels peaked in circulation, and this peak was associated with early post-transplant HvG declines.

V lost 0 bases to trimming and J lost 6 bases, with 1 base between them. This CDR3 comprises 11 residues. CDR1 SGDLS and CDR2 YYNGEE come from the germline V gene. Generated by immunoSEQ multiplex PCR, the TCRdb table keeps only in-frame clones and is missing some. The sample has about 120,000 clones, about 93% seen once. The chain combines TRBV9 with TRBJ1-5; no firm D call. This clonotype originated in a human donor who received an intestinal transplant. Source: unstimulated CD8+ T cells sorted from spleen or lymph node cells, taken before intestinal transplant. The CDR3, as DNA: TGTGCCAGCAGCGTAGGTCAGCCCCAGCATTTT. As protein: CASSVGQPQHF.